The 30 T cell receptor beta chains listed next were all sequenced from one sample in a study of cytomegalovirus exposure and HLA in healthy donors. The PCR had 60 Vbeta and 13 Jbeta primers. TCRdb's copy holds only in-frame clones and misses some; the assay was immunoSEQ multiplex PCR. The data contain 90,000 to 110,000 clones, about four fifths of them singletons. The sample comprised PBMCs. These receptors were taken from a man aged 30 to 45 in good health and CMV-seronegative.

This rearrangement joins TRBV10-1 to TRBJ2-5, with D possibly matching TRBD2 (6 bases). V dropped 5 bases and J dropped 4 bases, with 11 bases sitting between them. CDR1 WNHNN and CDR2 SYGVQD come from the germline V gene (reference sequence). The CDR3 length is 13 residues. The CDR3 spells CASSRTNGETQYF. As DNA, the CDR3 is TGCGCCAGCAGTCGGACTAACGGAGAGACCCAGTACTTC.

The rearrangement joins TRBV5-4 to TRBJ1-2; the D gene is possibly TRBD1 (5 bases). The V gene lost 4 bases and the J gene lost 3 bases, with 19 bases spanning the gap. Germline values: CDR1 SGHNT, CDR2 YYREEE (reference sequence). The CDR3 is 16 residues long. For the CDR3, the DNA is TGTGCCAGCAGCAGCGGGGACCGAAGGCGGCACTATGGCTACACCTTC. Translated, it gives CASSSGDRRRHYGYTF.

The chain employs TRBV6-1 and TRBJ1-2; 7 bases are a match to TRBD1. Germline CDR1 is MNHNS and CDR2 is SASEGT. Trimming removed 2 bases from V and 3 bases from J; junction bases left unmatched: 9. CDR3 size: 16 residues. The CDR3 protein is CASSESPEGAYYGYTF. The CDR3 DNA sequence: TGTGCCAGCAGTGAATCCCCGGAGGGGGCATACTATGGCTACACCTTC.

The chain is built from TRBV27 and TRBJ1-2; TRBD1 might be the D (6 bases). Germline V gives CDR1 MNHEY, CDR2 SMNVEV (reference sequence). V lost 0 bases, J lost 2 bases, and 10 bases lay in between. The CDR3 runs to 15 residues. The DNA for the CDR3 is TGTGCCAGCAGTTTATCCCGGACAGCAAACTATGGCTACACCTTC. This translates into CASSLSRTANYGYTF.

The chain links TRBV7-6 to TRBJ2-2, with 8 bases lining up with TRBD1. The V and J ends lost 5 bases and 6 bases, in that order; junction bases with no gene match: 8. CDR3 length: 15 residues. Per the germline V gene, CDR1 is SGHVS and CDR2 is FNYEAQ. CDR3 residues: CASSLGQGIAGELFF. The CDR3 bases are TGTGCCAGCAGCCTTGGACAGGGTATCGCCGGGGAGCTGTTTTTT.

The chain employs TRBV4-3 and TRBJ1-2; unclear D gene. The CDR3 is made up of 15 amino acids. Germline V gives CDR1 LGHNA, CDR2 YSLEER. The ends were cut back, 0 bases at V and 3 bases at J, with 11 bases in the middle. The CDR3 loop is CASSQDFPPDYGYTF. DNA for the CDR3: TGCGCCAGCAGCCAAGACTTCCCACCGGACTATGGCTACACCTTC.

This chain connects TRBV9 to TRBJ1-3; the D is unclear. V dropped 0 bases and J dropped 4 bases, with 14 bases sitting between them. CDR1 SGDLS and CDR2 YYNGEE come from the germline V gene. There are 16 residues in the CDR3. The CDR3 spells CASSVAARGFGNTIYF. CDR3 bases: TGTGCCAGCAGCGTAGCGGCGCGGGGTTTCGGAAACACCATATATTTT. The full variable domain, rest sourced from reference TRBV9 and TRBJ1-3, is DSGVTQTPKHLITATGQRVTLRCSPRSGDLSVYWYQQSLDQGLQFLIQYYNGEERAKGNILERFSAQQFPDLHSELNLSSLELGDSALYFCASSVAARGFGNTIYFGEGSWLTVV.

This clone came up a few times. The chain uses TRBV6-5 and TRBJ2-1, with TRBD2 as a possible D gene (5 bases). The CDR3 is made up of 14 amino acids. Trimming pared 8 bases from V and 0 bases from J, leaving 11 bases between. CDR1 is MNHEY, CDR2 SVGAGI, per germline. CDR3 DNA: TGTGCCAGCTCTTCGGGGAGCTCCTACAATGAGCAGTTCTTC. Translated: CASSSGSSYNEQFF.

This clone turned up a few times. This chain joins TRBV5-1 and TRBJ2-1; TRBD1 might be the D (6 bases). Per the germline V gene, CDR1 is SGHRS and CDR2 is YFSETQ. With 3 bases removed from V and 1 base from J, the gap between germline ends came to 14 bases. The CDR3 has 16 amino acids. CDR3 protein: CASSSIQGYSYNEQFF. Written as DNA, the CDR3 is TGCGCCAGCAGCTCGATACAGGGTTATTCCTACAATGAGCAGTTCTTC.

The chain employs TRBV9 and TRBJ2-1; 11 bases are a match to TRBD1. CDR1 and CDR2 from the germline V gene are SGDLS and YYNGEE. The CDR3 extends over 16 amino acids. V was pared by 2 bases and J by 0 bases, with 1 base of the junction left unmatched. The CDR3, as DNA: TGTGCCAGCAGCGTGGGGACAGGGGGCTCCTACAATGAGCAGTTCTTC. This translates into CASSVGTGGSYNEQFF.

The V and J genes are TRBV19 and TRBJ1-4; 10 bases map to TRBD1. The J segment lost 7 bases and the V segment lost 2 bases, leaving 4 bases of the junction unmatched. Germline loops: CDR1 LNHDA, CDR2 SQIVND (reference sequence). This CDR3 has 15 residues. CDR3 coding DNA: TGTGCCAGTAGTATACGGGACAGGGGAGGTGAAAAACTGTTTTTT. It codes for CASSIRDRGGEKLFF.

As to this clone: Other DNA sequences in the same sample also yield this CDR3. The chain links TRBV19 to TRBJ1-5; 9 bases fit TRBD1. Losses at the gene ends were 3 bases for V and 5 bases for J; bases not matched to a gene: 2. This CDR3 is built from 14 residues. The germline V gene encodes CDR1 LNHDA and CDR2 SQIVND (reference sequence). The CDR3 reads CASSIWTGDQPQHF. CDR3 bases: TGTGCCAGTAGTATTTGGACAGGGGATCAGCCCCAGCATTTT.

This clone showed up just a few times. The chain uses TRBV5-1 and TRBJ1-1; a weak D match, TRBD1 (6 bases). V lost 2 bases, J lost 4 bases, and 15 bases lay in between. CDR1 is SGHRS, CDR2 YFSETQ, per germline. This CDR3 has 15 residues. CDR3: CASSFSGVSGTEAFF. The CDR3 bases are TGCGCCAGCAGCTTCTCAGGGGTCTCGGGCACTGAAGCTTTCTTT.

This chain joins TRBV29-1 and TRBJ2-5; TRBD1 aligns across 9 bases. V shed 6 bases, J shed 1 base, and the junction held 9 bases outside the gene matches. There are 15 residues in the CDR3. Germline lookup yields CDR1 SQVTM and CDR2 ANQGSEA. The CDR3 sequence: CSVWDRDKTQETQYF. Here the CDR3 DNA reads TGCAGCGTCTGGGACAGGGATAAAACCCAAGAGACCCAGTACTTC.

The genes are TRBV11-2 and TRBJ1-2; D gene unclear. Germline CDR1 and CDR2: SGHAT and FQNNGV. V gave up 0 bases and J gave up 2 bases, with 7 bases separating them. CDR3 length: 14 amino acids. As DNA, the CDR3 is TGTGCCAGCAGCTTAGATCCACGGAACTATGGCTACACCTTC. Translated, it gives CASSLDPRNYGYTF.

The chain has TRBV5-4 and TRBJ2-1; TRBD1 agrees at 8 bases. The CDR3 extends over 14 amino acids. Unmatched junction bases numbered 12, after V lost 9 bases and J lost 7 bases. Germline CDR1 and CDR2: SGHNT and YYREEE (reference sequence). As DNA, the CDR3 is TGTGCCACAAAATGGCAGGGGGCGGTAAATGAGCAGTTCTTC. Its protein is CATKWQGAVNEQFF.

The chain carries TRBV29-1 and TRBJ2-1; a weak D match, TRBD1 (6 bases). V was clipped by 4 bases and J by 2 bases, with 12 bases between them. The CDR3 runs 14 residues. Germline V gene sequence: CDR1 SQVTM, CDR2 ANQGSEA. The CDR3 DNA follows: TGCAGCGTTGGACACAGGACAGCCTACAATGAGCAGTTCTTC. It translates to CSVGHRTAYNEQFF.

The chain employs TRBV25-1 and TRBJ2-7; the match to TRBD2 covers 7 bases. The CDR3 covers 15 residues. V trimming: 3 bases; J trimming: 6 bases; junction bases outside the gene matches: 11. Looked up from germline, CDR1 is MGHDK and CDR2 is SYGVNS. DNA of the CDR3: TGTGCCAGCAGTGATCCTGGCGGGAGCATGCTCGAGCAGTACTTC. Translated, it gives CASSDPGGSMLEQYF.

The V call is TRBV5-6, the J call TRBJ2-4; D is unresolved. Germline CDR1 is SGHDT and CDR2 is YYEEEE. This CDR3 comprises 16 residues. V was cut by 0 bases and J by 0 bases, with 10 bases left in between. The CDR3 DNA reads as TGTGCCAGCAGCTTGGACAAACGATCAGCCAAAAACATTCAGTACTTC. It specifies CASSLDKRSAKNIQYF. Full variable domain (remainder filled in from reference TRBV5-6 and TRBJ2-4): DAGVTQSPTHLIKTRGQQVTLRCSPKSGHDTVSWYQQALGQGPQFIFQYYEEEERQRGNFPDRFSGHQFPNYSSELNVNALLLGDSALYLCASSLDKRSAKNIQYFGAGTRLSVL.

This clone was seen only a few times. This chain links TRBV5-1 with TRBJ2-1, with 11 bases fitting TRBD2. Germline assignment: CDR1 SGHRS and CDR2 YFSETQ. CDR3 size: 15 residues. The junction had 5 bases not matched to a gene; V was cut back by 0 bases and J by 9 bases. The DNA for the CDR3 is TGCGCCAGCAGCTTGGGTAGCGGGGGGGCCTCTGAGCAGTTCTTC. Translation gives CASSLGSGGASEQFF.

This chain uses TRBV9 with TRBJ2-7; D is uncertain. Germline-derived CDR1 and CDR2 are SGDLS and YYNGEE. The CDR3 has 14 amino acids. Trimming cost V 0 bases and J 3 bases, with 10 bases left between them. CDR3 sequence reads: CASSVDERNYEQYF. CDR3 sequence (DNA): TGTGCCAGCAGCGTAGACGAGCGAAACTACGAGCAGTACTTC.

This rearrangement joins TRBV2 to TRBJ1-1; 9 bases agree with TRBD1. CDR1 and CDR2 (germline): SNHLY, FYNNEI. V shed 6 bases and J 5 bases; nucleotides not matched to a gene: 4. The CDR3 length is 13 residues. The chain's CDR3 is CASRRTGVTEAFF. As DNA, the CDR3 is TGTGCCAGCAGACGGACAGGGGTTACTGAAGCTTTCTTT.

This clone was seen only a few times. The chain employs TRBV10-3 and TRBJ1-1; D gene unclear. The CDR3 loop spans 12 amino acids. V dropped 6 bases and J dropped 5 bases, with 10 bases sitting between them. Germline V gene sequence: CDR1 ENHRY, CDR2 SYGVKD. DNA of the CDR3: TGTGCCATCAGCCGACAAGGAACTGAAGCTTTCTTT. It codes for CAISRQGTEAFF.

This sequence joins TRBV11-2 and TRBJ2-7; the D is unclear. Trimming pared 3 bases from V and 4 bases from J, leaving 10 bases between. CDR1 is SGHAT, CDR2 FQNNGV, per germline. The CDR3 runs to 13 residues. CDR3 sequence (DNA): TGTGCCAGCAGCTTGCCAGGTCCATACGAGCAGTACTTC. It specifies CASSLPGPYEQYF.

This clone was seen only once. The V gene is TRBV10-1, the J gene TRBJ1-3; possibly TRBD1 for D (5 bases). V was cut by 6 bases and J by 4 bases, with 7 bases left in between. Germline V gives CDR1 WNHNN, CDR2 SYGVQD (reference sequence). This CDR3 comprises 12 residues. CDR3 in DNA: TGCGCCAGCAGAGGACACGGAAACACCATATATTTT. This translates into CASRGHGNTIYF.

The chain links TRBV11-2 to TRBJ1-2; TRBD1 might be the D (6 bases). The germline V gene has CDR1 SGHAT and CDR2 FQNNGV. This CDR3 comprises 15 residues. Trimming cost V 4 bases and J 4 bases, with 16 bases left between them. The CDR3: CASSSLAGAFYGYTF. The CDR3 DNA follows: TGTGCCAGCAGCTCCCTAGCAGGGGCCTTCTATGGCTACACCTTC.

The CDR3: CASSADRGPYEQYF. CDR3 coding DNA: TGTGCCAGCAGCGCGGACAGGGGCCCCTACGAGCAGTACTTC. The rearrangement joins TRBV7-2 to TRBJ2-7; 9 bases are a match to TRBD1. CDR1 is SGHTA and CDR2 is FQGNSA in the germline V gene. CDR3 length: 14 residues. The ends lost 5 bases at V and 2 bases at J; junction bases unmatched: 4.

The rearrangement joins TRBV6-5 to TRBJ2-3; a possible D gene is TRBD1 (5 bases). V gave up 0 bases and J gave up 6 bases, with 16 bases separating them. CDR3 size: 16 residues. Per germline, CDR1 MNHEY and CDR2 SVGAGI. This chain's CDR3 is CASSYSRWQGIDTQYF. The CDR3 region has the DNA TGTGCCAGCAGTTACTCGAGGTGGCAGGGTATCGATACGCAGTATTTT.

In DNA, the CDR3 is TGCGCCAGCAGCCCCCTCCAGGGGGCCCTCAATCAGCCCCAGCATTTT. It yields the protein CASSPLQGALNQPQHF. J is TRBJ1-5 and V is TRBV4-1; 8 bases are shared with TRBD1. This CDR3 spans 16 amino acids. V was clipped by 4 bases and J by 3 bases; unmatched bases: 8. CDR1 and CDR2 from the germline V gene are MGHRA and YSYEKL.

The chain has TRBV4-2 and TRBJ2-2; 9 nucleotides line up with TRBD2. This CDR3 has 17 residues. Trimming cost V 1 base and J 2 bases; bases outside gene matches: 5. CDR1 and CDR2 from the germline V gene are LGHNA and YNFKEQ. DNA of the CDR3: TGTGCCAGCAGCCAAGGGTCGGGACTAGCTAACACCGGGGAGCTGTTTTTT. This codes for CASSQGSGLANTGELFF.